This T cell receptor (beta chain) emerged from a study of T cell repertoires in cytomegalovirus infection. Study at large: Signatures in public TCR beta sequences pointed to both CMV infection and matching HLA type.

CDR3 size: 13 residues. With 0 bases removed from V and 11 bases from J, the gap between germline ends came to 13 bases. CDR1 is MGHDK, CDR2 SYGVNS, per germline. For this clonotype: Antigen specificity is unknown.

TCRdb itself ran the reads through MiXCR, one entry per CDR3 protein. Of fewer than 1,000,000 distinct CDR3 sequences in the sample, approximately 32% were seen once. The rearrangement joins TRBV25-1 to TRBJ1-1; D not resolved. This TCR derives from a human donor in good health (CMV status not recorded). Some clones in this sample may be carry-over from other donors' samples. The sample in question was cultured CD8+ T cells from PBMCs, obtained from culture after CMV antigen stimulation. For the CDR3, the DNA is TGTGCCAGCAGTGAATATAGTCGAGAAGTCGCTTTCTTT. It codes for CASSEYSREVAFF.